The clone carrying this T cell receptor (beta chain) was counted a few times. The antigen remains undetermined. The sample is drawn from a study of T cell responses to AZD1222 COVID-19 vaccine. General study points: Clonal diversity was possibly underestimated, and white British individuals and females predominated among donors. The span of vaccine-associated CD4 TCRs extended across spike, with dominance at 160-218 and 743-854. Spike-specific TCRs gained breadth and depth after people received two AZD1222 doses. Baseline testing showed seropositivity in only a handful of AZD1222 recipients.

Sequenced by immunoSEQ multiplex PCR; TCRdb stores in-frame clones only, minus some. The sample has about 160,000 clones, 92% seen once. In germline, CDR1 is SQVTM, CDR2 ANQGSEA. The CDR3 sequence is 13 residues long. Trimming cost V 7 bases and J 2 bases; bases outside gene matches: 8. V is TRBV29-1 and J is TRBJ2-7; TRBD2 matches at 7 bases. The clonotype was recovered from an adult in good health. The sequences come from peripheral blood, collected on day 0 of MenACWY control vaccination. CDR3 DNA sequence: TGCAGCGCCCTGGCTAGCGGAACCTACGAGCAGTACTTC. As protein: CSALASGTYEQYF.